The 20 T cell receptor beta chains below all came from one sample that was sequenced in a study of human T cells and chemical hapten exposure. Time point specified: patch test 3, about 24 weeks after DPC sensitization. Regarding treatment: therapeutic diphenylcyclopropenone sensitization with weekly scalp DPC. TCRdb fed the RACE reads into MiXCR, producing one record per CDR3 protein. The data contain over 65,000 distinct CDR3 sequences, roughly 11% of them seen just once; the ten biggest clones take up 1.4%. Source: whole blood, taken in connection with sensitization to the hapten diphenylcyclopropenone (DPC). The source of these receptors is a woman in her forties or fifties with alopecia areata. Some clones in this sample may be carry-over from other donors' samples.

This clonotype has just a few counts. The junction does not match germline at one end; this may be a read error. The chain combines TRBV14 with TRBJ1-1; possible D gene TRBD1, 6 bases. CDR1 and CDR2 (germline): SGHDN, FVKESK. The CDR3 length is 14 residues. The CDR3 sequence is CASSQETGNAEAFF. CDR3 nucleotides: TGTGCCAGCAGCCAAGAAACAGGGAACGCTGAAGCTTTCTTT.

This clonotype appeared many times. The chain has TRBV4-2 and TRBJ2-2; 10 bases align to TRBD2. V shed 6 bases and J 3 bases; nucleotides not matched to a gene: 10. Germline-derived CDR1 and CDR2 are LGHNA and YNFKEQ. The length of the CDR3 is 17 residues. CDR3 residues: CASRPPSSGSYTGELFF. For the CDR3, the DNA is TGTGCCAGCAGGCCACCTTCTAGCGGGAGCTACACCGGGGAGCTGTTTTTT.

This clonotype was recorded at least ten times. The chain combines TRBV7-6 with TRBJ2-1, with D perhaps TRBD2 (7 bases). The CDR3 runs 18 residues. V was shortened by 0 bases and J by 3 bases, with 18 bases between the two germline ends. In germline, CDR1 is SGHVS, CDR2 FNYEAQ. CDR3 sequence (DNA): TGTGCCAGCAGCTTAGCGGGAGGGGGAGCGGAGCTCTACAATGAGCAGTTCTTC. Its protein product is CASSLAGGGAELYNEQFF.

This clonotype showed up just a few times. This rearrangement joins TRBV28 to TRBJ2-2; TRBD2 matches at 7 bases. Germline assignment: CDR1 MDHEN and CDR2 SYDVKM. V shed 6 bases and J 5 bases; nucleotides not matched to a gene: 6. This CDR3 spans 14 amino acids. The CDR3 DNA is TGTGCCAGCAGCATGGGAGGGCGGACCGGGGAGCTGTTTTTT. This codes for CASSMGGRTGELFF. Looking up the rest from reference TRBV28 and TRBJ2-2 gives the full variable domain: DVKVTQSSRYLVKRTGEKVFLECVQDMDHENMFWYRQDPGLGLRLIYFSYDVKMKEKGDIPEGYSVSREKKERFSLILESASTNQTSMYLCASSMGGRTGELFFGEGSRLTVL.

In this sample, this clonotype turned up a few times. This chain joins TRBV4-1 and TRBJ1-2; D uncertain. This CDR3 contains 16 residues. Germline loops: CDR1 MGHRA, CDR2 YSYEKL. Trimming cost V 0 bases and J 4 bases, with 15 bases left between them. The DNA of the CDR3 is TGCGCCAGCAGCCAAGATCCACGGGTCTCCTTCTATGGCTACACCTTC. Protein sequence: CASSQDPRVSFYGYTF.

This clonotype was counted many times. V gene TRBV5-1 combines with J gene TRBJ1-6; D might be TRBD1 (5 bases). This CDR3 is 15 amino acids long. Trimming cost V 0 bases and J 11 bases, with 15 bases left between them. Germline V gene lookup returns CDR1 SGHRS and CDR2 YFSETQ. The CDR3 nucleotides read TGCGCCAGCAGCTTGGCCGACCGGGGGAACACACCCCTCCACTTT. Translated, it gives CASSLADRGNTPLHF. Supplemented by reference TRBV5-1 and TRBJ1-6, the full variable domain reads KAGVTQTPRYLIKTRGQQVTLSCSPISGHRSVSWYQQTPGQGLQFLFEYFSETQRNKGNFPGRFSGRQFSNSRSEMNVSTLELGDSALYLCASSLADRGNTPLHFGNGTRLTVT.

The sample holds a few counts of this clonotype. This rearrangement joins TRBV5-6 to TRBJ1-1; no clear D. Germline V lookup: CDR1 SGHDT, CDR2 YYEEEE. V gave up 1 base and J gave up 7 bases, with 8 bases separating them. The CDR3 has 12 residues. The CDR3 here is CASSLPVGEAFF. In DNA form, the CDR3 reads TGTGCCAGCAGCTTGCCGGTCGGTGAAGCTTTCTTT.

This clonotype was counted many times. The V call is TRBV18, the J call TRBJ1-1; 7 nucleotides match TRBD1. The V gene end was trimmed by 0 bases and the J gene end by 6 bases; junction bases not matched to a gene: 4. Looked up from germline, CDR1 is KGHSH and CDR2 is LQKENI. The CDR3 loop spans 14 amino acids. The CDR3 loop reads CASSPPSGGAEAFF. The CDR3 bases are TGTGCCAGCTCACCACCGTCAGGGGGAGCTGAAGCTTTCTTT.

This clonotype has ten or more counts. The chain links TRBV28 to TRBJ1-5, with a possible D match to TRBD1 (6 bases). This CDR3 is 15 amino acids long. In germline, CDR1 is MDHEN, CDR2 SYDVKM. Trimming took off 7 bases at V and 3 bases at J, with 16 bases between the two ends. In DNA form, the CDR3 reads TGTGCCAGCATTGAGAAGAACAGGGTCAATCAGCCCCAGCATTTT. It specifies CASIEKNRVNQPQHF.

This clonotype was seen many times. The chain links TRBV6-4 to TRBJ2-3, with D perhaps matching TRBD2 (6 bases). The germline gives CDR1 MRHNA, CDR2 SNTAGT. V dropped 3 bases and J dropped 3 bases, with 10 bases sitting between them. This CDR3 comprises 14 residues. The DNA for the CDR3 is TGTGCCAGCAGTGAGGAGGGACCTACAGATACGCAGTATTTT. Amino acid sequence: CASSEEGPTDTQYF.

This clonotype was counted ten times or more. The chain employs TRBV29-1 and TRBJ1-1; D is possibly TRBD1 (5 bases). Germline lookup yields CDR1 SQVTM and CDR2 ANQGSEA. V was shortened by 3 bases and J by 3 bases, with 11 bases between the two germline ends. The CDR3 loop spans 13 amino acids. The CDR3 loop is CSVEFGGHTEAFF. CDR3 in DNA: TGCAGCGTTGAGTTTGGGGGTCACACTGAAGCTTTCTTT.

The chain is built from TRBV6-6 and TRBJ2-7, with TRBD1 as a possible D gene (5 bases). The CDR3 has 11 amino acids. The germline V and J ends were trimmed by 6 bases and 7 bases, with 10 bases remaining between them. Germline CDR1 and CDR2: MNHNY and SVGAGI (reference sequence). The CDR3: CASSLNREQYF. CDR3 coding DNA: TGTGCCAGCAGCTTGAACAGGGAGCAGTACTTC.

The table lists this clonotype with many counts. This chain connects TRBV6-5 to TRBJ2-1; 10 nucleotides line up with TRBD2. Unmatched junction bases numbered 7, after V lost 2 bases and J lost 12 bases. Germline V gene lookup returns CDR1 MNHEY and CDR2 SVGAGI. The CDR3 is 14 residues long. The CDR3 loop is CASSYDGTSVVQFF. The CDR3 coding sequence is TGTGCCAGCAGTTACGACGGGACTAGCGTGGTGCAGTTCTTC.

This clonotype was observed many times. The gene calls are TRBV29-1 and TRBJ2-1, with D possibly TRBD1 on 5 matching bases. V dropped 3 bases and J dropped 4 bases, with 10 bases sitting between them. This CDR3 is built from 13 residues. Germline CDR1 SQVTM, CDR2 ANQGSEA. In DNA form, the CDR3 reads TGCAGCGTTGACGCCGACAGATACAATGAGCAGTTCTTC. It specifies CSVDADRYNEQFF.

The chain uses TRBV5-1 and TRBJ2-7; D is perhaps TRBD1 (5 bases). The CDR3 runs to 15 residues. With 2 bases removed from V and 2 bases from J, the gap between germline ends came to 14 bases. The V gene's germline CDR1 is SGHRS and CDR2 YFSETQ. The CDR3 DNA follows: TGCGCCAGCAGCTTCGGAACCAGGGAAGCCTACGAGCAGTACTTC. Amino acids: CASSFGTREAYEQYF.

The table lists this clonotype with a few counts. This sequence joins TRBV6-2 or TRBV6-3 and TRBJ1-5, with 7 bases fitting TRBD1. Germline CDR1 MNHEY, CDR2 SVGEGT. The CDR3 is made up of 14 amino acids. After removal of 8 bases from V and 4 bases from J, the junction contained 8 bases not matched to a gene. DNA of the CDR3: TGTGCCAGCCAGGGACAGTACAGGAATCAGCCCCAGCATTTT. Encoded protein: CASQGQYRNQPQHF.

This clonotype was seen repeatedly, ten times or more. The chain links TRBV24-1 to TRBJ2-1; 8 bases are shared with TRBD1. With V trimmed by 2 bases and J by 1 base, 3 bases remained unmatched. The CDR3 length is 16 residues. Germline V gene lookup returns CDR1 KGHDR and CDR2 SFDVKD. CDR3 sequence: CATSDSDRGSYNEQFF. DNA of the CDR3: TGTGCCACCAGTGATTCCGACAGGGGATCCTACAATGAGCAGTTCTTC.

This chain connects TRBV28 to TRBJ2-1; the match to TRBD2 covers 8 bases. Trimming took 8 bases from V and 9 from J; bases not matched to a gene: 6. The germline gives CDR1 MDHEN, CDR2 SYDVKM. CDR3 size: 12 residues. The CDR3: CASQAGEREQFF. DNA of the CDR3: TGTGCCAGCCAAGCGGGAGAGCGTGAGCAGTTCTTC.

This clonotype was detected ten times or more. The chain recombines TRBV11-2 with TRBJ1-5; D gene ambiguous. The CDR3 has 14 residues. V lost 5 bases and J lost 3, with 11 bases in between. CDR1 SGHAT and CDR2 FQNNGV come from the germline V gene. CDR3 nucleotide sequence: TGTGCCAGCAGCCGTTCACAACCCAATCAGCCCCAGCATTTT. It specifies CASSRSQPNQPQHF.

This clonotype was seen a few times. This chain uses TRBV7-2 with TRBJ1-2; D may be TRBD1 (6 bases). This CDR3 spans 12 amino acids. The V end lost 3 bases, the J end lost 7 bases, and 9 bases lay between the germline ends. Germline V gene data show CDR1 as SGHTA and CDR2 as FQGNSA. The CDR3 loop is CASSFRTAGYTF. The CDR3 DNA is TGTGCCAGCAGCTTCCGGACAGCTGGCTACACCTTC.